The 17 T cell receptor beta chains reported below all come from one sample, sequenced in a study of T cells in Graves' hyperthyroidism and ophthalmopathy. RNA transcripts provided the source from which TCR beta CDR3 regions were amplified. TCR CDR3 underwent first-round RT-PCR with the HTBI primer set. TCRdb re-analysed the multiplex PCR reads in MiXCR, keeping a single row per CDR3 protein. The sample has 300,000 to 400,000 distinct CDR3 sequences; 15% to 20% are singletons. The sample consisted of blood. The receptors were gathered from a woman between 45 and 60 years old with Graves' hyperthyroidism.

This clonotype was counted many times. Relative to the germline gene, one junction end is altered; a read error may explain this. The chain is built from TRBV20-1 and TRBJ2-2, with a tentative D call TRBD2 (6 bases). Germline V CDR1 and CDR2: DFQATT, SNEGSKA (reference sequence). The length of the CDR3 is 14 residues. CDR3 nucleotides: TGCAGTGCTAGAGCGGCGGGGTCCACCGGGGTGCTGTTTTTT. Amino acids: CSARAAGSTGVLFF.

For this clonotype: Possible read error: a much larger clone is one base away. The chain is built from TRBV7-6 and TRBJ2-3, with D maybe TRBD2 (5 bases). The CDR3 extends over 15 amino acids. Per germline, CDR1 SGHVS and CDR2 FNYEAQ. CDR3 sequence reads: CTSSPMVASTDTQYF. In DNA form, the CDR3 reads TGTACCAGCAGCCCCATGGTAGCGAGCACAGATACGCAGTATTTT.

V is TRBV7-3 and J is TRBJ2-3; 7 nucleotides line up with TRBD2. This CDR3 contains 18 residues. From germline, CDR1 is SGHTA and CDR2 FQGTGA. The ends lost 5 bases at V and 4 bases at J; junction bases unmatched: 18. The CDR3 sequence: CASSLWGWGGRGADTQYF. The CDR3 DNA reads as TGTGCCAGCAGCCTATGGGGTTGGGGCGGGAGAGGCGCAGATACGCAGTATTTT. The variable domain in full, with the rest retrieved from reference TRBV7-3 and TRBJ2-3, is GAGVSQTPSNKVTEKGKYVELRCDPISGHTALYWYRQSLGQGPEFLIYFQGTGAADDSGLPNDRFFAVRPEGSVSTLKIQRTERGDSAVYLCASSLWGWGGRGADTQYFGPGTRLTVL.

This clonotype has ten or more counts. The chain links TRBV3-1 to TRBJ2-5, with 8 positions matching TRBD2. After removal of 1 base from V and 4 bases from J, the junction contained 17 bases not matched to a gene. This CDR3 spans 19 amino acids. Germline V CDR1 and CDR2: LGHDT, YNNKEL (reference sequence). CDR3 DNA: TGTGCCAGCAGCCAAGGATCCTGGTATAGGCGGGAGGAGGGAGAGACCCAGTACTTC. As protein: CASSQGSWYRREEGETQYF.

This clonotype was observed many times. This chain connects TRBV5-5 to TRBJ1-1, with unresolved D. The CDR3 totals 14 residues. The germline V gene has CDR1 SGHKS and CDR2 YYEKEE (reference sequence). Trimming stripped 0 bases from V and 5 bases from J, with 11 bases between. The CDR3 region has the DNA TGTGCCAGCAGCTTGGCGGCCGCGGGGACTGAAGCTTTCTTT. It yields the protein CASSLAAAGTEAFF.

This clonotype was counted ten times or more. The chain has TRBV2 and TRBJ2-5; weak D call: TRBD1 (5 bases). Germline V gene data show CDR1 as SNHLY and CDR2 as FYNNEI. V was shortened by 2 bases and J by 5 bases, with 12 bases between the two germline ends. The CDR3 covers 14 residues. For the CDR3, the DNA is TGTGCCAGCAGTGAACAGGGTGGTAAGGAGACCCAGTACTTC. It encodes CASSEQGGKETQYF. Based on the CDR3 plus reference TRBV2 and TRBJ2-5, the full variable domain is EPEVTQTPSHQVTQMGQEVILRCVPISNHLYFYWYRQILGQKVEFLVSFYNNEISEKSEIFDDQFSVERPDGSNFTLKIRSTKLEDSAMYFCASSEQGGKETQYFGPGTRLLVL.

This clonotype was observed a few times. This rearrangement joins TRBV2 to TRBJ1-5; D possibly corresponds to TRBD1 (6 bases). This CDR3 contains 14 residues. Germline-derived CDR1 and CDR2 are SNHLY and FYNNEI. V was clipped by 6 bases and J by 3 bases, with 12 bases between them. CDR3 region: CASSMDSNNQPQHF. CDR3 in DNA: TGTGCCAGCAGCATGGACAGCAACAATCAGCCCCAGCATTTT.

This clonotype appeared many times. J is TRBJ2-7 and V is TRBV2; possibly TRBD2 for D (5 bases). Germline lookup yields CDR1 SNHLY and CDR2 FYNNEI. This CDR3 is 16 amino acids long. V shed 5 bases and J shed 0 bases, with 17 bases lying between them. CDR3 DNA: TGTGCCAGCAGTTTCCGGTTCGAGCGGAGCTCCTACGAGCAGTACGTC. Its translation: CASSFRFERSSYEQYV.

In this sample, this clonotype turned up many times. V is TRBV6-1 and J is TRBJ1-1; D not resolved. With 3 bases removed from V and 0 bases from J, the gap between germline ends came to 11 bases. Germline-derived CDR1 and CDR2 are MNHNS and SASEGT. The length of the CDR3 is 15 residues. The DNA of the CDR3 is TGTGCCAGCAGTGATACGCAGACTTTGAACACTGAAGCTTTCTTT. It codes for CASSDTQTLNTEAFF.

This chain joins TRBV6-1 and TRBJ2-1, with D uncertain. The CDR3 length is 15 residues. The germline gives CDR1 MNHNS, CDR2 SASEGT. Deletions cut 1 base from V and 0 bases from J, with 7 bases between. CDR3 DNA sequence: TGTGCCAGCAGTGAAGGCACCGGCTCCTACAATGAGCAGTTCTTC. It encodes CASSEGTGSYNEQFF.

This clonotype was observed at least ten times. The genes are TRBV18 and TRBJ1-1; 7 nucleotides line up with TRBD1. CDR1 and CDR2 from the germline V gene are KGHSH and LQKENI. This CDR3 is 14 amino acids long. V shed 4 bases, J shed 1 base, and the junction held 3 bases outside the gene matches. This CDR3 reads CASSRGGENTEAFF. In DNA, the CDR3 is TGTGCCAGCTCACGAGGGGGCGAGAACACTGAAGCTTTCTTT. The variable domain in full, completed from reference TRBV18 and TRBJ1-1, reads NAGVMQNPRHLVRRRGQEARLRCSPMKGHSHVYWYRQLPEEGLKFMVYLQKENIIDESGMPKERFSAEFPKEGPSILRIQQVVRGDSAAYFCASSRGGENTEAFFGQGTRLTVV.

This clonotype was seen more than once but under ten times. The CDR3 spells CASSALSRDRGWVNEQYF. In DNA, the CDR3 is TGTGCCAGCAGTGCGCTTAGCCGGGACAGGGGATGGGTTAACGAGCAGTACTTC. This rearrangement joins TRBV12-3 or TRBV12-4 to TRBJ2-7; 10 bases match TRBD1. The CDR3 length is 18 residues. V was clipped by 5 bases and J by 5 bases; unmatched bases: 18.

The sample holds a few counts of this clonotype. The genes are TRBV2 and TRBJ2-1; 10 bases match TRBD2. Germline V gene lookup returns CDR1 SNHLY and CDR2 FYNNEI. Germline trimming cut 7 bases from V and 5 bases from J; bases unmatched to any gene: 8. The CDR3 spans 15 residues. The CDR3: CASTGTSVIDNEQFF. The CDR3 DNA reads TGTGCCAGCACAGGGACTAGCGTAATCGACAATGAGCAGTTCTTC.

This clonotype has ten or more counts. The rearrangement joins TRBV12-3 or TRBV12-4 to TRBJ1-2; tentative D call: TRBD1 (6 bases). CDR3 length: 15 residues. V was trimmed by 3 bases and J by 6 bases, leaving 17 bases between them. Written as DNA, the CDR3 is TGTGCCAGCAGTTTCATCGGGACACTTATAGATGGCTACACCTTC. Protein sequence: CASSFIGTLIDGYTF.

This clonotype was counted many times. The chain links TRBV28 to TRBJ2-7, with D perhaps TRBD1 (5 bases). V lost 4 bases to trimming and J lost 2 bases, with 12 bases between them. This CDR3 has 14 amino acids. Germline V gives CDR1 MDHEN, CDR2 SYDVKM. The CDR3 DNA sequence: TGTGCCAGCAGTTACCAGGGTGGGGCCTACGAGCAGTACTTC. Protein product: CASSYQGGAYEQYF.

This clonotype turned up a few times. The CDR3 region has the DNA TGTGCCAGTAGCGACAAAATGAACTATGGCTACACCTTC. Translating gives CASSDKMNYGYTF. This chain links TRBV19 with TRBJ1-2; D not certain. CDR1 is LNHDA, CDR2 SQIVND, per germline (reference sequence). V lost 6 bases and J 2 bases, leaving 10 bases between the germline ends. This CDR3 spans 13 amino acids.

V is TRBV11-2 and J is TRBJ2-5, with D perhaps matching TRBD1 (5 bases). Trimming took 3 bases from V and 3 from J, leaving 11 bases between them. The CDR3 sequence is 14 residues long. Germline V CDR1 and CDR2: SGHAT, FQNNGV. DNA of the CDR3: TGTGCCAGCAGCTTTAGGACACTCGAAGAGACCCAGTACTTC. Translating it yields CASSFRTLEETQYF.